The 24 T cell receptor beta chains listed next were all sequenced from one sample in a study of blood T cell repertoires in COVID-19. Clones were sequenced by immunoSEQ multiplex PCR, and TCRdb holds only the in-frame ones, with some missing. The sample contains just over 150,000 clones, over 70% of which appear only once. The sequenced sample consisted of peripheral blood. The receptors stem from a man in his sixties with acute or convalescent COVID-19.

The chain recombines TRBV5-4 with TRBJ2-7; the match to TRBD2 covers 9 bases. Unmatched junction bases numbered 10, after V lost 4 bases and J lost 5 bases. This CDR3 contains 15 residues. The V gene's germline CDR1 is SGHNT and CDR2 YYREEE (reference sequence). The CDR3 bases are TGTGCCAGCAGCCCGAGAGCGGGACTAGCTGACGAGCAGTACTTC. It codes for CASSPRAGLADEQYF.

V is TRBV18 and J is TRBJ2-6, with D possibly matching TRBD1 (5 bases). Trimming cost V 0 bases and J 2 bases, with 8 bases left between them. Germline V gene lookup returns CDR1 KGHSH and CDR2 LQKENI. CDR3 size: 16 residues. CDR3 sequence: CASSPPDSTGANVLTF. In DNA form, the CDR3 reads TGTGCCAGCTCACCACCCGACAGCACTGGGGCCAACGTCCTGACTTTC.

The CDR3 reads CASSLGRGITYEQYF. The CDR3 region has the DNA TGTGCCAGCAGCTTAGGCAGGGGGATCACCTACGAGCAGTACTTC. The V call is TRBV7-2, the J call TRBJ2-7; 7 nucleotides line up with TRBD1. Germline V gene sequence: CDR1 SGHTA, CDR2 FQGNSA. The CDR3 extends over 15 amino acids. V was pared by 1 base and J by 2 bases, with 5 bases of the junction left unmatched.

The chain uses TRBV5-1 and TRBJ2-3, with TRBD2 matching 10 bases. V shed 5 bases, J shed 9 bases, and the junction held 9 bases outside the gene matches. CDR1 and CDR2 from the germline V gene are SGHRS and YFSETQ. This CDR3 contains 14 residues. The CDR3 sequence: CASSSTSGALTQYF. The CDR3 bases are TGCGCCAGCAGTTCCACTAGCGGGGCCCTAACGCAGTATTTT.

V gene TRBV10-2 combines with J gene TRBJ1-1; no firm D call. The CDR3 totals 12 residues. The V end lost 3 bases, the J end lost 3 bases, and 5 bases lay between the germline ends. CDR1 and CDR2 (germline): WSHSY, SAAADI. The CDR3 DNA follows: TGCGCCAGCAGTGATTTATACACTGAAGCTTTCTTT. This sequence encodes CASSDLYTEAFF.

V usage is TRBV3-1 (or the pseudogene TRBV3-2) and J usage is TRBJ2-7; a possible D gene is TRBD2 (6 bases). The ends were cut back, 4 bases at V and 2 bases at J, with 18 bases in the middle. Germline V gene lookup returns CDR1 LGHDT and CDR2 YNNKEL (reference sequence). This CDR3 comprises 16 residues. The CDR3 loop reads CASSPAWGGNTYEQYF. CDR3 DNA sequence: TGTGCCAGCAGCCCGGCCTGGGGCGGGAACACCTACGAGCAGTACTTC.

The J gene is TRBJ1-1, the V gene TRBV25-1, with 7 bases that match TRBD1. V lost 4 bases, J lost 1 base, and 9 bases stayed unmatched. There are 16 residues in the CDR3. Germline V gene data show CDR1 as MGHDK and CDR2 as SYGVNS. The CDR3 spells CASSGGDRHRNTEAFF. The DNA of the CDR3 is TGTGCCAGCAGTGGGGGGGACAGACACCGGAACACTGAAGCTTTCTTT.

The chain couples TRBV3-1 (or the pseudogene TRBV3-2) to TRBJ1-2; D possibly corresponds to TRBD1 (5 bases). This CDR3 comprises 12 residues. CDR1 LGHDT and CDR2 YNNKEL come from the germline V gene (reference sequence). V lost 8 bases to trimming and J lost 2 bases, with 9 bases between them. The CDR3 protein is CASSRQNYGYTF. The CDR3, as DNA: TGTGCCAGCTCGAGACAGAACTATGGCTACACCTTC.

This chain connects TRBV7-2 to TRBJ2-3; no firm D call. The V gene's germline CDR1 is SGHTA and CDR2 FQGNSA. Trimming removed 5 bases from V and 2 bases from J, with 11 bases in between. The CDR3 totals 14 residues. In DNA form, the CDR3 reads TGTGCCAGCAGCCAAGCACCGCCCACAGATACGCAGTATTTT. Translating it yields CASSQAPPTDTQYF. The entire variable domain, with the rest obtained from reference TRBV7-2 and TRBJ2-3, is as follows: GAGVSQSPSNKVTEKGKDVELRCDPISGHTALYWYRQSLGQGLEFLIYFQGNSAPDKSGLPSDRFSAERTGGSVSTLTIQRTQQEDSAVYLCASSQAPPTDTQYFGPGTRLTVL.

This rearrangement joins TRBV6-5 to TRBJ2-5; the D gene is possibly TRBD2 (6 bases). V was cut by 6 bases and J by 4 bases, with 18 bases left in between. Germline-derived CDR1 and CDR2 are MNHEY and SVGAGI. This CDR3 comprises 15 residues. The CDR3 sequence: CASRELAGGVETQYF. The CDR3 bases are TGTGCCAGCAGGGAGTTAGCAGGCGGGGTAGAGACCCAGTACTTC.

The chain uses TRBV7-2 and TRBJ2-5; 7 positions agree with TRBD2. Germline CDR1 SGHTA, CDR2 FQGNSA. This CDR3 spans 13 amino acids. V was clipped by 1 base and J by 4 bases; unmatched bases: 0. The chain's CDR3 is CASSLGGRETQYF. CDR3 bases: TGTGCCAGCAGCTTAGGCGGGAGAGAGACCCAGTACTTC.

V usage is TRBV5-6 and J usage is TRBJ2-1, with 16 positions matching TRBD2. Looked up from germline, CDR1 is SGHDT and CDR2 is YYEEEE. V lost 3 bases to trimming and J lost 12 bases; unmatched junction nucleotides: 15. The CDR3 has 18 amino acids. CDR3 nucleotide sequence: TGTGCCAGCAGCTCCCCCGGGACTAGCGGGAGGGCCAGGTTAGGGCAGTTCTTC. As protein: CASSSPGTSGRARLGQFF. The full variable domain, rest sourced from reference TRBV5-6 and TRBJ2-1, is DAGVTQSPTHLIKTRGQQVTLRCSPKSGHDTVSWYQQALGQGPQFIFQYYEEEERQRGNFPDRFSGHQFPNYSSELNVNALLLGDSALYLCASSSPGTSGRARLGQFFGPGTRLTVL.

V is TRBV29-1 and J is TRBJ2-7, with TRBD1 as a possible D gene (6 bases). Trimming shortened V by 6 bases and J by 1 base, and 10 bases separated the two germline ends. CDR1 SQVTM and CDR2 ANQGSEA come from the germline V gene. The CDR3 consists of 12 residues. The CDR3 sequence is CSVEQGSYEQYF. CDR3 in DNA: TGCAGCGTCGAACAGGGTTCCTACGAGCAGTACTTC.

The chain employs TRBV10-3 and TRBJ1-2; D not certain. The V gene lost 2 bases and the J gene lost 0 bases, with 4 bases spanning the gap. The CDR3 contains 13 residues. The germline V gene encodes CDR1 ENHRY and CDR2 SYGVKD. The CDR3 nucleotides are TGTGCCATCAGTGAGACTTCTAACTATGGCTACACCTTC. Translation gives CAISETSNYGYTF.

CDR3: CASSPTSSGNTIYF. The CDR3 bases are TGTGCCAGCAGCCCGACTAGCTCTGGAAACACCATATATTTT. The V and J genes are TRBV7-9 and TRBJ1-3; D uncertain. There are 14 residues in the CDR3. The germline V and J ends were trimmed by 5 bases and 0 bases, with 8 bases remaining between them. The germline V gene has CDR1 SEHNR and CDR2 FQNEAQ (reference sequence).

CDR3 protein: CSVGSGPNTGELFF. CDR3 DNA sequence: TGCAGCGTTGGGAGCGGCCCGAACACCGGGGAGCTGTTTTTT. The chain joins TRBV29-1 to TRBJ2-2; the D gene is possibly TRBD2 (5 bases). Trimming stripped 4 bases from V and 0 bases from J, with 9 bases between. Looked up from germline, CDR1 is SQVTM and CDR2 is ANQGSEA. The CDR3 is 14 amino acids.

The chain employs TRBV7-9 and TRBJ2-3, with TRBD2 matching 8 bases. J was trimmed by 6 bases and V by 3 bases; bases with no gene match: 8. CDR3 size: 15 residues. Germline CDR1 SEHNR, CDR2 FQNEAQ (reference sequence). The CDR3 reads CASSLYGAGADTQYF. The CDR3, as DNA: TGTGCCAGCAGCTTGTATGGAGCGGGAGCCGATACGCAGTATTTT.

The V and J genes are TRBV7-9 and TRBJ1-3; D is possibly TRBD1 (5 bases). The CDR3 is 17 residues long. Germline V gene lookup returns CDR1 SEHNR and CDR2 FQNEAQ (reference sequence). V was clipped by 5 bases and J by 2 bases, with 19 bases between them. This chain's CDR3 is CASSLPLGQGTGNTIYF. The CDR3 nucleotides read TGTGCCAGCAGCCTCCCACTGGGGCAGGGAACTGGAAACACCATATATTTT.

The rearrangement uses TRBV5-4 and TRBJ2-3, with 8 bases matching TRBD1. The ends lost 3 bases at V and 1 base at J; junction bases unmatched: 7. CDR1 and CDR2 from the germline V gene are SGHNT and YYREEE (reference sequence). This CDR3 is built from 16 residues. CDR3 residues: CASSSGQGIGTDTQYF. Written as DNA, the CDR3 is TGTGCCAGCAGCTCCGGACAGGGAATAGGCACAGATACGCAGTATTTT.

This chain joins TRBV23-1 and TRBJ1-2; no clear D. TRBV23-1 is designated an ORF whose function remains uncertain. The CDR3 length is 13 residues. V shed 4 bases and J shed 0 bases, with 6 bases lying between them. The CDR3 loop reads CASSRRANYGYTF. CDR3 coding DNA: TGCGCCAGCAGTCGAAGAGCTAACTATGGCTACACCTTC.

The chain uses TRBV28 and TRBJ2-1; 7 nucleotides agree with TRBD2. The CDR3 is 16 amino acids. CDR1 is MDHEN, CDR2 SYDVKM, per germline. With V trimmed by 4 bases and J by 10 bases, 16 bases remained unmatched. The CDR3 DNA reads TGTGCCAGCAGTTGGAGGGCCGGCGGGGGTTTGGGCGAGCAGTTCTTC. Its protein is CASSWRAGGGLGEQFF.

This clone is a singleton in its sample. The gene calls are TRBV30 and TRBJ1-6; the match to TRBD1 covers 8 bases. V shed 3 bases and J 13 bases; nucleotides not matched to a gene: 14. Per the germline V gene, CDR1 is GTSNPN and CDR2 is SVGIG (reference sequence). The CDR3 length is 15 residues. CDR3 residues: CAWSFKDRARIPLHF. The DNA for the CDR3 is TGTGCCTGGAGCTTTAAGGACAGGGCCCGAATTCCCCTCCACTTT.

This chain links TRBV10-3 with TRBJ1-4, with 8 bases matching TRBD1. The V segment lost 11 bases and the J segment 4 bases; nucleotides outside the gene matches: 3. The CDR3 has 12 residues. Germline CDR1 reads ENHRY; CDR2 reads SYGVKD. The CDR3 loop is CAAGQDNEKLFF. The CDR3 DNA sequence: TGTGCCGCGGGACAGGATAATGAAAAACTGTTTTTT.

This clone was seen once. This chain links TRBV3-1 (or the pseudogene TRBV3-2) with TRBJ2-5; 8 bases agree with TRBD2. CDR1 is LGHDT, CDR2 YNNKEL, per germline (reference sequence). The V segment lost 4 bases and the J segment 2 bases; nucleotides outside the gene matches: 6. This CDR3 has 15 residues. DNA of the CDR3: TGTGCCAGCAGCCGCCCTAGCGGGTTACAAGAGACCCAGTACTTC. Protein: CASSRPSGLQETQYF.